This T cell receptor (beta chain) was obtained from a study of blood T cell repertoires in COVID-19. Germline V gene lookup returns CDR1 SGHRS and CDR2 YFSETQ. The CDR3 has 14 amino acids. Trimming took 1 base from V and 0 from J, leaving 7 bases between them. The assay was immunoSEQ multiplex PCR, and TCRdb's table has in-frame clones only and misses some. Of around 140,000 clones listed, about 74% are singletons. The chain carries TRBV5-1 and TRBJ1-1; D is undetermined. The source is a man aged 45-65 years with acute or convalescent COVID-19. Sequenced sample: peripheral blood. The CDR3 DNA reads as TGCGCCAGCAGCTTGTTCGGGGTGAACACTGAAGCTTTCTTT. Amino acid sequence: CASSLFGVNTEAFF.